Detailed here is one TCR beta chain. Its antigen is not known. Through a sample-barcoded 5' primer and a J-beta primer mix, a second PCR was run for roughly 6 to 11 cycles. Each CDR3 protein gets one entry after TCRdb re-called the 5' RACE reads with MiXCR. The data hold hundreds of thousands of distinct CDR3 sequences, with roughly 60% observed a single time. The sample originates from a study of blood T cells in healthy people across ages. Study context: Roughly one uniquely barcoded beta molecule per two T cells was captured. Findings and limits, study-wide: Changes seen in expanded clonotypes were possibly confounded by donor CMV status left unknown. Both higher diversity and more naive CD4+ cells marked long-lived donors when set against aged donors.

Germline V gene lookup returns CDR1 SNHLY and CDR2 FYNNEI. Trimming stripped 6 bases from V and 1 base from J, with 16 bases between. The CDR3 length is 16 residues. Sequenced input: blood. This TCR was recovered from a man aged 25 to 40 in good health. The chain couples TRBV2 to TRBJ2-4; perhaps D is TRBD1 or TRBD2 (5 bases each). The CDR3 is CASRAKGEGAKNIQYF. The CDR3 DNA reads TGTGCCAGCAGGGCCAAGGGAGAGGGGGCCAAAAACATTCAGTACTTC. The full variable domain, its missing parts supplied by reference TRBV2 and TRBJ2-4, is EPEVTQTPSHQVTQMGQEVILRCVPISNHLYFYWYRQILGQKVEFLVSFYNNEISEKSEIFDDQFSVERPDGSNFTLKIRSTKLEDSAMYFCASRAKGEGAKNIQYFGAGTRLSVL.